This T cell receptor beta chain was sequenced for a study of patients and donors after allogeneic stem cell transplantation. TCRdb used MiXCR to reprocess the RT-PCR reads, holding one entry per CDR3 protein. This table holds roughly 880,000 distinct CDR3 sequences, under 20% found once. This clonotype was picked up a small number of times. The CDR3 runs 15 residues. Germline V gene sequence: CDR1 SGHDT, CDR2 YYEEEE. Trimming removed 0 bases from V and 7 bases from J; junction bases left unmatched: 4. The chain combines TRBV5-6 with TRBJ2-5; TRBD1 agrees at 12 bases. This TCR was recovered from a human donor who was either an allogeneic HSCT recipient or a stem cell or donor lymphocyte infusion donor (not recorded which). It is not recorded whose cells these are; they may come from a transplant donor. Material: blood, either unsorted or a sorted T cell fraction (not recorded which). CDR3 sequence: CASSLEGQGAGTQYF. For the CDR3, the DNA is TGTGCCAGCAGCTTGGAGGGACAGGGGGCGGGGACCCAGTACTTC.